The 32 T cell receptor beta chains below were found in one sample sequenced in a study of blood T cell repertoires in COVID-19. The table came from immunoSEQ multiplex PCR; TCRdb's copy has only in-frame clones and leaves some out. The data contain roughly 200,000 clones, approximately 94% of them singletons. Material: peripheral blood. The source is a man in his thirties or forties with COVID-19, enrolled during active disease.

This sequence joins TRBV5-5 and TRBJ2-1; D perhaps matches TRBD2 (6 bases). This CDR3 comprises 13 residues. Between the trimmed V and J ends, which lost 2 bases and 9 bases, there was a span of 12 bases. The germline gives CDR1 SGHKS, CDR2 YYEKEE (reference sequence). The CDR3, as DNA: TGTGCCAGCAGCTTTACGGCTAGCGCTGAGCAGTTCTTC. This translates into CASSFTASAEQFF. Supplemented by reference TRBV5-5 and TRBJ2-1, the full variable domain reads DAGVTQSPTHLIKTRGQQVTLRCSPISGHKSVSWYQQVLGQGPQFIFQYYEKEERGRGNFPDRFSARQFPNYSSELNVNALLLGDSALYLCASSFTASAEQFFGPGTRLTVL.

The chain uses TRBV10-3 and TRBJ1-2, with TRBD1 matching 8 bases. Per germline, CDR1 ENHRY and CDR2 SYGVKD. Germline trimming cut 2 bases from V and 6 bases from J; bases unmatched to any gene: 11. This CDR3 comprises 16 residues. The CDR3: CAISETSGTGENGYTF. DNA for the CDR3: TGTGCCATCAGTGAGACCTCCGGGACAGGAGAGAATGGCTACACCTTC.

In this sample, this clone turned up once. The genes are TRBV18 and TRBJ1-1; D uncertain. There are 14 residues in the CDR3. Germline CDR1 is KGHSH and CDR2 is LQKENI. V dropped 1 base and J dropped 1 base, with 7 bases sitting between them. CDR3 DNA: TGTGCCAGCTCACCACGGACTCCGAACACTGAAGCTTTCTTT. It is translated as CASSPRTPNTEAFF. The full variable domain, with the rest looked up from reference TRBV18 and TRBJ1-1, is NAGVMQNPRHLVRRRGQEARLRCSPMKGHSHVYWYRQLPEEGLKFMVYLQKENIIDESGMPKERFSAEFPKEGPSILRIQQVVRGDSAAYFCASSPRTPNTEAFFGQGTRLTVV.

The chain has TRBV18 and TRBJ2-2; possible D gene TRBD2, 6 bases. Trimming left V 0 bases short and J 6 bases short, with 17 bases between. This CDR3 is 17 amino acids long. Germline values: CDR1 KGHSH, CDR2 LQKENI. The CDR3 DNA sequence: TGTGCCAGCTCACCACCGGGGACTGTCAGTAGCGCCGGGGAGCTGTTTTTT. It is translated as CASSPPGTVSSAGELFF. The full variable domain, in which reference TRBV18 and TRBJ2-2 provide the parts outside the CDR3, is NAGVMQNPRHLVRRRGQEARLRCSPMKGHSHVYWYRQLPEEGLKFMVYLQKENIIDESGMPKERFSAEFPKEGPSILRIQQVVRGDSAAYFCASSPPGTVSSAGELFFGEGSRLTVL.

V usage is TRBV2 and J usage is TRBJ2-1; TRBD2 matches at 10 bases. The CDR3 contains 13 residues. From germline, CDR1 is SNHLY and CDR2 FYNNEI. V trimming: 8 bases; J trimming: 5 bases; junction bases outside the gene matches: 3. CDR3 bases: TGTGCCAGCGGACTAGCGGAAGACAATGAGCAGTTCTTC. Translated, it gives CASGLAEDNEQFF.

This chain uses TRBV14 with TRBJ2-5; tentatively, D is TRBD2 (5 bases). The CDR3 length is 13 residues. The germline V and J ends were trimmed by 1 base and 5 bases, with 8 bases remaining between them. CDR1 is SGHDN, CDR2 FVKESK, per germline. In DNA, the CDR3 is TGTGCCAGCAGCCAAGTCGGGGAGGAGACCCAGTACTTC. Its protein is CASSQVGEETQYF.

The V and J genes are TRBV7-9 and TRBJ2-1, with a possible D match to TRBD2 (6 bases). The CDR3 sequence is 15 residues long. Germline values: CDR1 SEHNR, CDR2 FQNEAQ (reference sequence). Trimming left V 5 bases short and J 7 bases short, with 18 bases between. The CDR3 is CASSRQGGVGNEQFF. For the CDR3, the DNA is TGTGCCAGCAGCCGTCAGGGCGGGGTAGGAAATGAGCAGTTCTTC.

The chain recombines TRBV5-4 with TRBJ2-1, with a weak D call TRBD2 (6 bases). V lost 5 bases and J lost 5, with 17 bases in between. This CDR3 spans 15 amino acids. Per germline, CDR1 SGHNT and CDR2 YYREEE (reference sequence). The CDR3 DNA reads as TGTGCCAGCAGGCCTGGGGGGACCGACCACAATGAGCAGTTCTTC. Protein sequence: CASRPGGTDHNEQFF.

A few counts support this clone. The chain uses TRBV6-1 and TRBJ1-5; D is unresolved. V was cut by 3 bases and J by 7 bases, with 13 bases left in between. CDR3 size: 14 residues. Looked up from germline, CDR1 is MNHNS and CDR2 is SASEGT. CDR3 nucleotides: TGTGCCAGCAGTGATAGGGAGGGCCGGCAGCCCCAGCATTTT. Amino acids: CASSDREGRQPQHF.

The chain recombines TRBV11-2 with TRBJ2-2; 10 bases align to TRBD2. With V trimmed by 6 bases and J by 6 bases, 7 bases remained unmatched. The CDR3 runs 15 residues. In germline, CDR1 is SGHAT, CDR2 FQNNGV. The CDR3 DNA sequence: TGTGCCAGCAGGGTGACTAGCGGGCTCTCCGGGGAGCTGTTTTTT. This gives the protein CASRVTSGLSGELFF.

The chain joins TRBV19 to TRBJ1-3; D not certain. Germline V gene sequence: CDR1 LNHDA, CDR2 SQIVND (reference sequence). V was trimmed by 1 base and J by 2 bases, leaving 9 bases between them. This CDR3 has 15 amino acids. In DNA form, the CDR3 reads TGTGCCAGTAGTATAGTGGCCGGGGCTGGAAACACCATATATTTT. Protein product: CASSIVAGAGNTIYF. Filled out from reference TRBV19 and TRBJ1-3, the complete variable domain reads DGGITQSPKYLFRKEGQNVTLSCEQNLNHDAMYWYRQDPGQGLRLIYYSQIVNDFQKGDIAEGYSVSREKKESFPLTVTSAQKNPTAFYLCASSIVAGAGNTIYFGEGSWLTVV.

The CDR3 region is CASSYTGTGAYNEQFF. CDR3 bases: TGTGCCAGCAGCTACACCGGGACAGGGGCTTACAATGAGCAGTTCTTC. This sequence joins TRBV7-2 and TRBJ2-1; 10 bases are shared with TRBD1. The junction had 7 bases not matched to a gene; V was cut back by 4 bases and J by 4 bases. This CDR3 comprises 16 residues. Germline CDR1 reads SGHTA; CDR2 reads FQGNSA. Full variable domain (rest looked up from reference TRBV7-2 and TRBJ2-1): GAGVSQSPSNKVTEKGKDVELRCDPISGHTALYWYRQSLGQGLEFLIYFQGNSAPDKSGLPSDRFSAERTGGSVSTLTIQRTQQEDSAVYLCASSYTGTGAYNEQFFGPGTRLTVL.

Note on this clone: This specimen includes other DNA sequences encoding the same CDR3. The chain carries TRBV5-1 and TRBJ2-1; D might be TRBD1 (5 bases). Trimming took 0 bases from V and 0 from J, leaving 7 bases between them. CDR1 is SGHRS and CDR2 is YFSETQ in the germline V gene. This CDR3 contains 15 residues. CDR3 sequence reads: CASSLGQGSYNEQFF. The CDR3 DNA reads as TGCGCCAGCAGCTTGGGGCAGGGCTCCTACAATGAGCAGTTCTTC.

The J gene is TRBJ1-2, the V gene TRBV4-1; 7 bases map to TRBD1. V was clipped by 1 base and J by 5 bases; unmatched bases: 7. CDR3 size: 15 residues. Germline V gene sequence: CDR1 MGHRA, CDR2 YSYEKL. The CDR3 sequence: CASSQGPRGSYGYTF. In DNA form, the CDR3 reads TGCGCCAGCAGCCAAGGACCCAGGGGGTCATATGGCTACACCTTC.

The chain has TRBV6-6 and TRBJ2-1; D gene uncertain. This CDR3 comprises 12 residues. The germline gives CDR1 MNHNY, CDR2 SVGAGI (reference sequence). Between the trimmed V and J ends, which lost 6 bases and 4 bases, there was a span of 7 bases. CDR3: CASSHKYNEQFF. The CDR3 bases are TGTGCCAGCAGCCACAAGTACAATGAGCAGTTCTTC.

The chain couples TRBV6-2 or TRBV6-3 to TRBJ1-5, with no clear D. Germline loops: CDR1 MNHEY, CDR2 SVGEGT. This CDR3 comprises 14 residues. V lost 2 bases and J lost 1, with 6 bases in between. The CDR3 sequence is CASSYVRSNQPQHF. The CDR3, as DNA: TGTGCCAGCAGTTACGTTCGGAGCAATCAGCCCCAGCATTTT.

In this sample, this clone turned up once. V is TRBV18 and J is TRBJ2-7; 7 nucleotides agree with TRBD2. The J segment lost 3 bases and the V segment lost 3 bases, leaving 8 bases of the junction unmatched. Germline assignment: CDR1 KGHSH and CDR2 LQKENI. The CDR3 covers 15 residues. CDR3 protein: CASSPVPGGLYEQYF. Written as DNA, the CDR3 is TGTGCCAGCTCACCCGTGCCGGGGGGACTCTACGAGCAGTACTTC. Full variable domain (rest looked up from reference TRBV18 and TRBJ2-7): NAGVMQNPRHLVRRRGQEARLRCSPMKGHSHVYWYRQLPEEGLKFMVYLQKENIIDESGMPKERFSAEFPKEGPSILRIQQVVRGDSAAYFCASSPVPGGLYEQYFGPGTRLTVT.

The CDR3 nucleotides read TGTGCCAGCAGTTTTCGGGGGGGCTTTGGCTACACCTTC. Translation gives CASSFRGGFGYTF. The chain has TRBV27 and TRBJ1-2; the D gene is possibly TRBD1 (6 bases). The germline V gene encodes CDR1 MNHEY and CDR2 SMNVEV (reference sequence). The germline V and J ends were trimmed by 3 bases and 7 bases, with 12 bases remaining between them. CDR3 length: 13 amino acids.

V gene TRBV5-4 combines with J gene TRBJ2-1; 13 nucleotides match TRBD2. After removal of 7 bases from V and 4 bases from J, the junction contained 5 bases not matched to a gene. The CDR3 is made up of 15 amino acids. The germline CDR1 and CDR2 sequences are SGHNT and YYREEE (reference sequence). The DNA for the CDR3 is TGTGCCAGCGGCCCGGGACTAGCGGGGTACAATGAGCAGTTCTTC. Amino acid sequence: CASGPGLAGYNEQFF.

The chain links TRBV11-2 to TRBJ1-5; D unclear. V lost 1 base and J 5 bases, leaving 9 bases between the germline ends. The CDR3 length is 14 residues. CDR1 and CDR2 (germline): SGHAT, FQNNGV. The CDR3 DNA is TGTGCCAGCAGCTTAGGCGGGTTATATCAGCCCCAGCATTTT. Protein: CASSLGGLYQPQHF. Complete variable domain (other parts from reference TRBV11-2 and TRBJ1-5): EAGVAQSPRYKIIEKRQSVAFWCNPISGHATLYWYQQILGQGPKLLIQFQNNGVVDDSQLPKDRFSAERLKGVDSTLKIQPAKLEDSAVYLCASSLGGLYQPQHFGDGTRLSIL.

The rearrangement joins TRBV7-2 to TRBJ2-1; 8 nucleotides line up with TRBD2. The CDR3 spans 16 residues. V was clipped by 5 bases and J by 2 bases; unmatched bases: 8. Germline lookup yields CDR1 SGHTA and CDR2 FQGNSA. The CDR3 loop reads CASSPDVAGTYNEQFF. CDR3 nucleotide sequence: TGTGCCAGCAGCCCGGACGTAGCGGGGACCTACAATGAGCAGTTCTTC.

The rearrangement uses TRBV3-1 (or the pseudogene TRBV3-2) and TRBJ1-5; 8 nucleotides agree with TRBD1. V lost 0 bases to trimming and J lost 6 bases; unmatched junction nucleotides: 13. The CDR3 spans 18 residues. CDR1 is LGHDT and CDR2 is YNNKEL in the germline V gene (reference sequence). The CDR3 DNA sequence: TGTGCCAGCAGCCAAGAGGGCACTTCAGGGGGCGCGGGTCAGCCCCAGCATTTT. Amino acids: CASSQEGTSGGAGQPQHF.

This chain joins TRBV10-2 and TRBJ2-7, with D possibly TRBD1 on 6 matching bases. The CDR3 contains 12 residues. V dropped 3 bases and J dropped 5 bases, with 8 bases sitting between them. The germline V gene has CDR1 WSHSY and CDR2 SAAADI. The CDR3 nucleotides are TGCGCCAGCAGTGAACAGGGAGACGAGCAGTACTTC. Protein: CASSEQGDEQYF.

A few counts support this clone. The CDR3 here is CASSLWSQANNEQFF. As DNA, the CDR3 is TGTGCCAGCAGCTTATGGTCACAGGCCAACAATGAGCAGTTCTTC. The V and J genes are TRBV7-3 and TRBJ2-1; D may be TRBD1 (5 bases). The V gene lost 2 bases and the J gene lost 5 bases, with 13 bases spanning the gap. Per germline, CDR1 SGHTA and CDR2 FQGTGA. This CDR3 comprises 15 residues.

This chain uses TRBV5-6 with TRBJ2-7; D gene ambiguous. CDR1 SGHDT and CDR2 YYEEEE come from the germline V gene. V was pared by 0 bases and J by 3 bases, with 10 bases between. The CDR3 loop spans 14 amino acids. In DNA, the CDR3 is TGTGCCAGCAGCTTGGCCCTAGAGCACTACGAGCAGTACTTC. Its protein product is CASSLALEHYEQYF.

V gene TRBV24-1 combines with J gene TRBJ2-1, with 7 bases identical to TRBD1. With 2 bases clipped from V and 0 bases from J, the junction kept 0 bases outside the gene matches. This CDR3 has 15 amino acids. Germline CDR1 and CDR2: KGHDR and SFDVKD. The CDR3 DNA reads TGTGCCACCAGTGATTCAGGGGGCTCCTACAATGAGCAGTTCTTC. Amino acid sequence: CATSDSGGSYNEQFF.

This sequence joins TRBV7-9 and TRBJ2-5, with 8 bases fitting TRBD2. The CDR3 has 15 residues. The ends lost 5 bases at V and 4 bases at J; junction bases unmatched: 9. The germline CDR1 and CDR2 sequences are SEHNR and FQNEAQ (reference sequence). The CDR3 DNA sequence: TGTGCCAGCAGCAGCAGGCTAGCGGGCGGAGAGACCCAGTACTTC. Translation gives CASSSRLAGGETQYF.

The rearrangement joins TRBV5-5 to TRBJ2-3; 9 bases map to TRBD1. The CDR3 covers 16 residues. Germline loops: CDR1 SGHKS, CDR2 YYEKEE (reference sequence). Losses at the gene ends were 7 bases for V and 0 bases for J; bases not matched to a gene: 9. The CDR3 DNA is TGTGCCAGCCGGGACAGGGTCCTTACTAGCACAGATACGCAGTATTTT. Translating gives CASRDRVLTSTDTQYF. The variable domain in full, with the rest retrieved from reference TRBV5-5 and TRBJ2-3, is DAGVTQSPTHLIKTRGQQVTLRCSPISGHKSVSWYQQVLGQGPQFIFQYYEKEERGRGNFPDRFSARQFPNYSSELNVNALLLGDSALYLCASRDRVLTSTDTQYFGPGTRLTVL.

This chain's CDR3 is CASSFYGTDEAFF. The CDR3 DNA follows: TGTGCCAGCAGTTTTTATGGGACAGATGAAGCTTTCTTT. The chain joins TRBV12-3 or TRBV12-4 to TRBJ1-1, with 7 bases matching TRBD1. V dropped 3 bases and J dropped 7; count of bases not matched to a gene: 5. The CDR3 extends over 13 amino acids.

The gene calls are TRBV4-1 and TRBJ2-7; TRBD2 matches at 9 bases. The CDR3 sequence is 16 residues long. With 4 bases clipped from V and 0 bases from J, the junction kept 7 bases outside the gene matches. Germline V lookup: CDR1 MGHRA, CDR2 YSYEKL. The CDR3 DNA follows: TGCGCCAGCAGCCCCCCTGGGACTAGCCTCTCCTACGAGCAGTACTTC. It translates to CASSPPGTSLSYEQYF.

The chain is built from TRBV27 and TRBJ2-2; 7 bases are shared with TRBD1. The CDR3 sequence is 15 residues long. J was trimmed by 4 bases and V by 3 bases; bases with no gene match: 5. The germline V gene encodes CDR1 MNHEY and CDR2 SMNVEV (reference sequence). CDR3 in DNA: TGTGCCAGCAGTTTTGAGGGGGCGGGCACCGGGGAGCTGTTTTTT. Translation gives CASSFEGAGTGELFF.

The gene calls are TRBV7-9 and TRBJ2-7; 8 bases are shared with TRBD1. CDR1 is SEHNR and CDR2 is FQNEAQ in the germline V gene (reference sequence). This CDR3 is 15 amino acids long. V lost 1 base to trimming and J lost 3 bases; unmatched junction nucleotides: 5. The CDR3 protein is CASSLGTGRLYEQYF. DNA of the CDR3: TGTGCCAGCAGCTTAGGGACAGGGAGGCTCTACGAGCAGTACTTC.